The present T cell receptor beta chain was sequenced within a study of OX40 agonist ivuxolimab in advanced cancers. Across the whole study: Patients were dosed with the agonistic anti-OX40 (CD134) antibody ivuxolimab. Previous treatment with anti-PD-1, anti-PD-L1 or anti-CTLA-4 therapy was allowed; about 40% had received some.

CDR3 size: 11 residues. Germline V gene sequence: CDR1 MNHEY, CDR2 SVGAGI. V was shortened by 9 bases and J by 5 bases, with 10 bases between the two germline ends. General study results and limits: Clones of CD4+ and CD8+ blood T cells grew by week 6 at doses of 0.1 to 3.0 mg/kg. More expanded clones were found, on average, in CD8+ than in CD4+ T cells.

This clone was seen more than once but under ten times. As yet, its antigen is unknown. TCRdb's copy holds only in-frame clones and misses some; the assay was immunoSEQ multiplex PCR. Of nearly 80,000 clones listed, roughly 80% are singletons. The gene calls are TRBV6-5 and TRBJ1-1; maybe TRBD1 (6 bases). The input for sequencing was CD4+ or CD8+ T cells sorted from blood, taken in a trial of the OX40 agonist ivuxolimab. The TCR comes from an adult with an advanced solid tumor such as melanoma, head and neck, liver or kidney cancer. Written as DNA, the CDR3 is TGTGCCAGTTACAGGGCTACTGAAGCTTTCTTT. Translation gives CASYRATEAFF.